The 16 T cell receptor beta chains given below trace back to one sample, sequenced in a study of T cells after posttransplantation cyclophosphamide. Using immunoSEQ multiplex PCR, the repertoire was profiled, and TCRdb retains in-frame clones only, with some absent. This table holds 3,000 to 4,000 clones, about four fifths found once. Material for sequencing was memory CD8+ T cells sorted from blood. These receptors were obtained from a woman aged 60-75 years in good health, CMV-negative, and a related stem cell transplant donor.

V gene TRBV28 combines with J gene TRBJ1-6; D not certain. Germline CDR1 is MDHEN and CDR2 is SYDVKM. This CDR3 contains 16 residues. V was pared by 0 bases and J by 4 bases, with 10 bases between. The CDR3 DNA reads as TGTGCCAGCAGTTTATGGCCAGGCGATTATAATTCACCCCTCCACTTT. Its translation: CASSLWPGDYNSPLHF. The full variable domain, its missing parts supplied by reference TRBV28 and TRBJ1-6, is DVKVTQSSRYLVKRTGEKVFLECVQDMDHENMFWYRQDPGLGLRLIYFSYDVKMKEKGDIPEGYSVSREKKERFSLILESASTNQTSMYLCASSLWPGDYNSPLHFGNGTRLTVT.

The chain links TRBV28 to TRBJ2-7; TRBD2 is a possible D gene (6 bases). This CDR3 spans 17 amino acids. Germline V gene data show CDR1 as MDHEN and CDR2 as SYDVKM. V was pared by 5 bases and J by 1 base, with 21 bases between. The CDR3 DNA reads TGTGCCAGCAGTGGGGGGTTCGATGCCGTCATTTCCTACGAGCAGTACTTC. It translates to CASSGGFDAVISYEQYF.

This clone was recorded only once. DNA for the CDR3: TGTGCCAGCAGTGACCCGGACAGGAGGGTGATGTCCTACGAGCAGTACGTC. Translated, it gives CASSDPDRRVMSYEQYV. The chain joins TRBV6-1 to TRBJ2-7; the D gene is possibly TRBD1 (7 bases). Trimming left V 3 bases short and J 1 base short, with 19 bases between. Germline V gene sequence: CDR1 MNHNS, CDR2 SASEGT. There are 17 residues in the CDR3.

Worth noting for this clone: The germline gene is not matched at one end of the junction; a read error may be the cause. Within the sample, other DNA sequences also encode this same CDR3. The CDR3 protein is CASSQGQGTYNSPLHF. The DNA for the CDR3 is TGTGCCAGCAGTCAAGGACAGGGAACCTATAATTCCCCCCTCCACTTT. The chain joins TRBV27 to TRBJ1-6, with TRBD1 matching over 8 bases. Looked up from germline, CDR1 is MNHEY and CDR2 is SMNVEV (reference sequence). This CDR3 spans 16 amino acids.

This chain connects TRBV19 to TRBJ2-3, with D unclear. The V end lost 3 bases, the J end lost 10 bases, and 11 bases lay between the germline ends. This CDR3 has 12 residues. Germline values: CDR1 LNHDA, CDR2 SQIVND (reference sequence). The CDR3 nucleotides are TGTGCCAGTAGTATCCCCGGTGCTCCGCAGTATTTT. It codes for CASSIPGAPQYF.

As to this clone: Other DNA sequences in the sample encode the same CDR3. The CDR3 reads CASSGLDRNINSPLHF. The CDR3 coding sequence is TGTGCCAGCAGCGGATTGGACAGAAATATCAATTCACCCCTCCACTTT. This chain links TRBV28 with TRBJ1-6; D is possibly TRBD1 (6 bases). The V end lost 6 bases, the J end lost 7 bases, and 19 bases lay between the germline ends. The CDR3 loop spans 16 amino acids. CDR1 and CDR2 (germline): MDHEN, SYDVKM.

The chain combines TRBV18 with TRBJ1-2; 8 bases are a match to TRBD1. This CDR3 has 16 residues. CDR1 and CDR2 from the germline V gene are KGHSH and LQKENI. The V segment lost 6 bases and the J segment 4 bases; nucleotides outside the gene matches: 13. This chain's CDR3 is CASSGEGRQGIYGYTF. CDR3 sequence (DNA): TGTGCCAGCTCCGGGGAGGGGCGACAGGGGATCTATGGCTACACCTTC.

V gene TRBV9 combines with J gene TRBJ1-5; D is perhaps TRBD1 (5 bases). In germline, CDR1 is SGDLS, CDR2 YYNGEE. The CDR3 has 14 amino acids. V shed 3 bases and J shed 6 bases, with 13 bases lying between them. Here the CDR3 reads CASSGGTTGQPQHF. As DNA, the CDR3 is TGTGCCAGCAGCGGGGGGACTACGGGTCAGCCCCAGCATTTT.

This clone was detected only a few times. It is likely a read error: a sequence one base away is far more abundant. V is TRBV4-1 and J is TRBJ1-3, with D uncertain. CDR3 size: 15 residues. Per germline, CDR1 MGHRA and CDR2 YSYEKL. For the CDR3, the DNA is TGCGCCAGCAGCACCTCCCGGGGTGCTGGAAACACCGTATATTTT. Translation gives CASSTSRGAGNTVYF.

The V and J genes are TRBV9 and TRBJ2-7; TRBD2 aligns across 12 bases. With 4 bases clipped from V and 4 bases from J, the junction kept 9 bases outside the gene matches. The CDR3 totals 16 residues. CDR1 SGDLS and CDR2 YYNGEE come from the germline V gene. CDR3 region: CASSLRTSGKVYEQYF. CDR3 coding DNA: TGTGCCAGCAGCCTACGGACTAGCGGGAAGGTTTACGAGCAGTACTTC.

The chain has TRBV13 and TRBJ2-1; D is unresolved. This CDR3 is built from 12 residues. V lost 0 bases, J lost 7 bases, and 4 bases lay in between. CDR1 is PRHDT and CDR2 is FYEKMQ in the germline V gene (reference sequence). The CDR3 here is CASSLGRNEQFF. CDR3 nucleotide sequence: TGTGCCAGCAGCTTAGGCAGGAATGAGCAGTTCTTC.

The chain joins TRBV4-1 to TRBJ2-4; the D gene is possibly TRBD1 (5 bases). CDR3 length equals 11 residues. With 1 base removed from V and 15 bases from J, the gap between germline ends came to 10 bases. Germline V lookup: CDR1 MGHRA, CDR2 YSYEKL. This CDR3 is CASSQGGSTYF. The CDR3 coding sequence is TGCGCCAGCAGCCAAGGGGGCAGTACGTACTTC.

The table lists this clone with a count of one. V usage is TRBV19 and J usage is TRBJ1-2; 9 bases agree with TRBD1. Per the germline V gene, CDR1 is LNHDA and CDR2 is SQIVND (reference sequence). The V gene end was trimmed by 5 bases and the J gene end by 6 bases; junction bases not matched to a gene: 4. CDR3 length: 13 residues. CDR3 region: CASSPDRGDGYTF. The CDR3 DNA reads TGTGCCAGTAGTCCGGACAGGGGTGATGGCTACACCTTC.

V is TRBV6-5 and J is TRBJ1-2, with 7 bases lining up with TRBD1. CDR3 length equals 15 residues. Germline loops: CDR1 MNHEY, CDR2 SVGAGI. The trim removed 6 bases at V and 6 bases at J, leaving 13 bases unmatched. CDR3 in DNA: TGTGCCAGCAGCCACCCCCACAGGGGTGGGAATGGCTACACCTTC. This encodes CASSHPHRGGNGYTF.

The chain links TRBV7-8 to TRBJ2-2; D is perhaps TRBD1 (6 bases). CDR3 length: 14 amino acids. In germline, CDR1 is SGHVS, CDR2 FQNEAQ. V dropped 5 bases and J dropped 4 bases, with 11 bases sitting between them. The CDR3 DNA sequence: TGTGCCAGCAGCCGTACAGGGAGCACCGGGGAGCTGTTTTTT. It yields the protein CASSRTGSTGELFF.

V is TRBV2 and J is TRBJ2-7; D not resolved. The CDR3 extends over 16 amino acids. The V gene's germline CDR1 is SNHLY and CDR2 FYNNEI. V was clipped by 4 bases and J by 1 base, with 17 bases between them. The CDR3 here is CASSVTASVVSYEQYF. CDR3 sequence (DNA): TGTGCCAGCAGTGTTACAGCTTCCGTAGTATCCTACGAGCAGTACTTC.